This TCR beta chain was recorded in a study of T cell responses to AZD1222 COVID-19 vaccine. The CDR3 spans 14 residues. Trimming left V 0 bases short and J 4 bases short, with 9 bases between. Germline V gene sequence: CDR1 LNHDA, CDR2 SQIVND (reference sequence). Overall study results and limits: Baseline testing showed seropositivity in only five to seven AZD1222 recipients. Unmutated variant regions are reportedly targeted by nearly half of spike-specific TCRs.

Points on this clone: Its antigen is not identified.

Clones were read by immunoSEQ multiplex PCR, and TCRdb kept only the in-frame ones, dropping some. The profile shows roughly 150,000 clones, around nine tenths of them singletons. This sequence originates from an adult in good health. The sample consisted of peripheral blood, taken on day 0 of AZD1222 vaccination. The chain carries TRBV19 and TRBJ1-2, with D maybe TRBD1 (5 bases). The CDR3 is CASSIDLTAYGYTF. As DNA, the CDR3 is TGTGCCAGTAGTATAGATCTGACAGCCTATGGCTACACCTTC.